What follows are 26 T cell receptor beta chains derived from one specimen sequenced in a study of blood T cell repertoires in COVID-19. Clones were read by immunoSEQ multiplex PCR, and TCRdb kept only the in-frame ones, dropping some. The sample lists 150,000 to 200,000 clones; 87% were seen once. Sequences were obtained from peripheral blood. These TCRs come from a woman aged 70-85 years with COVID-19, enrolled during active disease.

This chain's CDR3 is CASSRDRNYGYTF. The CDR3 coding sequence is TGTGCCAGCAGCCGTGACAGGAACTATGGCTACACCTTC. This rearrangement joins TRBV7-9 to TRBJ1-2, with D perhaps TRBD1 (6 bases). Per germline, CDR1 SEHNR and CDR2 FQNEAQ (reference sequence). Trimming left V 5 bases short and J 2 bases short, with 9 bases between. This CDR3 is 13 amino acids long.

J is TRBJ2-5 and V is TRBV28, with D perhaps TRBD1 (5 bases). Germline V CDR1 and CDR2: MDHEN, SYDVKM. This CDR3 contains 14 residues. V shed 6 bases and J shed 2 bases, with 13 bases lying between them. Here the CDR3 DNA reads TGTGCCAGCAGCAAACTTCAGGGTCAAGAGACCCAGTACTTC. This gives the protein CASSKLQGQETQYF.

This sequence joins TRBV19 and TRBJ2-7; TRBD1 might be the D (9 bases). V was trimmed by 9 bases and J by 4 bases, leaving 19 bases between them. This CDR3 spans 14 amino acids. CDR1 and CDR2 (germline): LNHDA, SQIVND (reference sequence). CDR3 protein: CASGRGQGEYEQYF. CDR3 coding DNA: TGTGCCAGCGGGAGGGGACAGGGAGAGTACGAGCAGTACTTC.

The CDR3 protein is CASSVATGTSYEQYF. The CDR3 nucleotides read TGTGCCAGCAGCGTAGCAACCGGGACTAGCTACGAGCAGTACTTC. The J gene is TRBJ2-7, the V gene TRBV9, with 8 bases matching TRBD2. Germline lookup yields CDR1 SGDLS and CDR2 YYNGEE. This CDR3 contains 15 residues. V dropped 0 bases and J dropped 3; count of bases not matched to a gene: 5.

V is TRBV5-1 and J is TRBJ1-2, with a possible D match to TRBD1 (5 bases). The germline V gene encodes CDR1 SGHRS and CDR2 YFSETQ. The CDR3 runs 13 residues. V shed 5 bases and J shed 8 bases, with 16 bases lying between them. DNA for the CDR3: TGCGCCAGCAGTCACCCCAGGGCGAAGGGCTACACCTTC. It is translated as CASSHPRAKGYTF.

This sequence joins TRBV30 and TRBJ1-1, with D hard to call. CDR1 and CDR2 from the germline V gene are GTSNPN and SVGIG (reference sequence). V was pared by 2 bases and J by 6 bases, with 7 bases between. The CDR3 is made up of 11 amino acids. In DNA form, the CDR3 reads TGTGCCTGGAGTCAGGTTGCTGAAGCTTTCTTT. Protein: CAWSQVAEAFF. Supplemented by reference TRBV30 and TRBJ1-1, the full variable domain reads SQTIHQWPATLVQPVGSPLSLECTVEGTSNPNLYWYRQAAGRGLQLLFYSVGIGQISSEVPQNLSASRPQDRQFILSSKKLLLSDSGFYLCAWSQVAEAFFGQGTRLTVV.

The CDR3 loop is CASSFPGNYGNTIYF. The CDR3, as DNA: TGTGCCAGCAGCTTTCCAGGGAACTACGGAAACACCATATATTTT. The chain recombines TRBV5-4 with TRBJ1-3; a weak D match, TRBD1 (5 bases). Germline CDR1 is SGHNT and CDR2 is YYREEE (reference sequence). Trimming cost V 2 bases and J 4 bases, with 13 bases left between them. This CDR3 contains 15 residues.

The chain employs TRBV10-3 and TRBJ2-7; D perhaps matches TRBD1 (5 bases). The germline V gene has CDR1 ENHRY and CDR2 SYGVKD. The CDR3 loop spans 14 amino acids. The germline V and J ends were trimmed by 6 bases and 0 bases, with 12 bases remaining between them. The CDR3 here is CAIRKDMSSYEQYF. CDR3 in DNA: TGTGCCATCAGGAAGGACATGAGCTCCTACGAGCAGTACTTC.

The gene calls are TRBV4-1 and TRBJ2-3; D is uncertain. Trimming cost V 0 bases and J 4 bases, with 14 bases left between them. The CDR3 runs 16 residues. Germline V gene lookup returns CDR1 MGHRA and CDR2 YSYEKL. This CDR3 is CASSQDPRLPPDTQYF. Here the CDR3 DNA reads TGCGCCAGCAGCCAAGATCCCAGGCTCCCCCCAGATACGCAGTATTTT.

V usage is TRBV29-1 and J usage is TRBJ2-2; 7 bases are a match to TRBD1. This CDR3 region has 15 residues. J was trimmed by 4 bases and V by 4 bases; bases with no gene match: 9. Germline CDR1 reads SQVTM; CDR2 reads ANQGSEA. Here the CDR3 reads CSVADRRSSTGELFF. CDR3 nucleotides: TGCAGCGTTGCGGACAGGAGGTCTTCCACCGGGGAGCTGTTTTTT.

V gene TRBV24-1 combines with J gene TRBJ2-1, with a tentative D call TRBD1 (6 bases). The CDR3 has 17 residues. V lost 1 base to trimming and J lost 0 bases, with 12 bases between them. Germline CDR1 KGHDR, CDR2 SFDVKD. This CDR3 reads CATSDFKGQLSYNEQFF. CDR3 DNA sequence: TGTGCCACCAGTGATTTCAAAGGACAGCTCTCCTACAATGAGCAGTTCTTC.

The J gene is TRBJ2-1, the V gene TRBV30, with 8 bases that match TRBD2. This CDR3 comprises 15 residues. Germline CDR1 reads GTSNPN; CDR2 reads SVGIG (reference sequence). V dropped 5 bases and J dropped 7; count of bases not matched to a gene: 13. CDR3 DNA sequence: TGTGCCTGGGACCCGGGACTAGAGGGTGGGAATGAGCAGTTCTTC. Its translation is CAWDPGLEGGNEQFF.

The chain couples TRBV19 to TRBJ2-2; D gene unclear. Per germline, CDR1 LNHDA and CDR2 SQIVND (reference sequence). The V end was cut by 3 bases, the J end by 1 base, with 3 bases between. This CDR3 is built from 13 residues. CDR3 DNA: TGTGCCAGTAGTATCAAGAACACCGGGGAGCTGTTTTTT. As protein: CASSIKNTGELFF.

The genes are TRBV25-1 and TRBJ2-1; 8 positions agree with TRBD2. CDR1 is MGHDK and CDR2 is SYGVNS in the germline V gene. Germline trimming cut 4 bases from V and 10 bases from J; bases unmatched to any gene: 9. This CDR3 contains 14 residues. DNA of the CDR3: TGTGCCAGCAGTGCACATCCAGCGGGAGTGGAGCAGTTCTTC. Its protein is CASSAHPAGVEQFF. Full variable domain (remainder filled in from reference TRBV25-1 and TRBJ2-1): EADIYQTPRYLVIGTGKKITLECSQTMGHDKMYWYQQDPGMELHLIHYSYGVNSTEKGDLSSESTVSRIRTEHFPLTLESARPSHTSQYLCASSAHPAGVEQFFGPGTRLTVL.

The chain recombines TRBV6-5 with TRBJ2-1; D is unclear. The CDR3 is 13 residues long. Germline V gene sequence: CDR1 MNHEY, CDR2 SVGAGI. V gave up 6 bases and J gave up 7 bases, with 13 bases separating them. The CDR3 sequence: CASRNTLKNEQFF. In nucleotides, the CDR3 is TGTGCCAGCAGGAACACCCTCAAGAATGAGCAGTTCTTC.

The CDR3 is CASRTSPGLAIADTQYF. CDR3 nucleotides: TGTGCCAGCAGAACCTCCCCGGGACTAGCGATAGCAGATACGCAGTATTTT. This rearrangement joins TRBV2 to TRBJ2-3, with 10 positions matching TRBD2. Germline trimming cut 6 bases from V and 4 bases from J; bases unmatched to any gene: 13. CDR3 length: 17 amino acids. The V gene's germline CDR1 is SNHLY and CDR2 FYNNEI.

This clone was seen a handful of times. V and J are TRBV11-2 and TRBJ1-3; TRBD1 is a possible D gene (5 bases). V dropped 1 base and J dropped 0 bases, with 13 bases sitting between them. The CDR3 covers 17 residues. From germline, CDR1 is SGHAT and CDR2 FQNNGV. The CDR3 DNA sequence: TGTGCCAGCAGCTTAGTGGAGGGACTCACCTCTGGAAACACCATATATTTT. This encodes CASSLVEGLTSGNTIYF.

Notes on this clone: This same CDR3 is encoded by further DNA sequences in the sample. CDR3 region: CASSQLRETQYF. In nucleotides, the CDR3 is TGTGCCAGCAGCCAACTTCGGGAGACCCAGTACTTC. The chain joins TRBV3-1 (or the pseudogene TRBV3-2) to TRBJ2-5; D not resolved. Trimming cost V 2 bases and J 5 bases, with 6 bases left between them. CDR1 is LGHDT, CDR2 YNNKEL, per germline (reference sequence). The CDR3 runs to 12 residues.

CDR3 DNA: TGTGCCACCAGCAGCGGACTAGCGAGCCTCCCGTCCATTAGCACAGATACGCAGTATTTT. Translated, it gives CATSSGLASLPSISTDTQYF. The J gene is TRBJ2-3, the V gene TRBV15; 9 bases map to TRBD2. This CDR3 region has 20 residues. Germline values: CDR1 LNHNV, CDR2 YYDKDF (reference sequence). With V trimmed by 3 bases and J by 0 bases, 16 bases remained unmatched.

V usage is TRBV5-8 and J usage is TRBJ1-2, with 9 bases identical to TRBD1. This CDR3 has 15 amino acids. Trimming at V came to 4 bases and at J to 4 bases, leaving 8 bases not matched to a gene. The germline V gene encodes CDR1 SGHTS and CDR2 YDEGEE. The CDR3 sequence: CASSPTGGLGYGYTF. DNA for the CDR3: TGTGCCAGCAGCCCCACAGGGGGCCTGGGCTATGGCTACACCTTC. The variable domain in full, with the rest retrieved from reference TRBV5-8 and TRBJ1-2, is EAGVTQSPTHLIKTRGQQATLRCSPISGHTSVYWYQQALGLGLQFLLWYDEGEERNRGNFPPRFSGRQFPNYSSELNVNALELEDSALYLCASSPTGGLGYGYTFGSGTRLTVV.

This chain links TRBV24-1 with TRBJ2-1; D not certain. V was shortened by 4 bases and J by 6 bases, with 6 bases between the two germline ends. The CDR3 contains 12 residues. From germline, CDR1 is KGHDR and CDR2 SFDVKD. CDR3 nucleotide sequence: TGTGCCACCAGTGAACGTAGCAATGAGCAGTTCTTC. It translates to CATSERSNEQFF.

The V gene is TRBV7-8, the J gene TRBJ2-1, with 11 bases matching TRBD2. After removal of 2 bases from V and 3 bases from J, the junction contained 0 bases not matched to a gene. The length of the CDR3 is 15 residues. Germline V gene lookup returns CDR1 SGHVS and CDR2 FQNEAQ. The CDR3: CASSLLAGGYNEQFF. CDR3 DNA sequence: TGTGCCAGCAGCTTACTAGCGGGAGGCTACAATGAGCAGTTCTTC.

The rearrangement uses TRBV28 and TRBJ1-1; TRBD1 matches at 7 bases. There are 14 residues in the CDR3. CDR1 MDHEN and CDR2 SYDVKM come from the germline V gene. The V and J ends lost 6 bases and 2 bases, in that order; junction bases with no gene match: 6. The CDR3 spells CASRSQGTNTEAFF. CDR3 nucleotides: TGTGCCAGCAGATCACAGGGGACCAACACTGAAGCTTTCTTT.

CDR3 loop: CASSQAGASYEQYF. CDR3 nucleotides: TGTGCCAGCAGCCAAGCCGGTGCTTCCTACGAGCAGTACTTC. The chain couples TRBV3-1 (or the pseudogene TRBV3-2) to TRBJ2-7; D unresolved. Trimming left V 1 base short and J 1 base short, with 8 bases between. The germline CDR1 and CDR2 sequences are LGHDT and YNNKEL (reference sequence). The CDR3 totals 14 residues.

The CDR3 loop is CASSSQGDGTEAFF. CDR3 DNA sequence: TGTGCCAGCAGCTCACAGGGGGATGGCACTGAAGCTTTCTTT. The V gene is TRBV7-9, the J gene TRBJ1-1, with 8 bases fitting TRBD1. CDR3 length: 14 residues. CDR1 and CDR2 from the germline V gene are SEHNR and FQNEAQ (reference sequence). The V gene end was trimmed by 4 bases and the J gene end by 4 bases; junction bases not matched to a gene: 5.

The chain has TRBV11-2 and TRBJ2-3; possible D gene TRBD1, 5 bases. Germline V gene lookup returns CDR1 SGHAT and CDR2 FQNNGV. V lost 2 bases and J 12 bases, leaving 12 bases between the germline ends. There are 12 residues in the CDR3. The CDR3 sequence is CASSLLWTHQYF. The CDR3 nucleotides are TGTGCCAGCAGCTTATTGTGGACACACCAGTATTTT.